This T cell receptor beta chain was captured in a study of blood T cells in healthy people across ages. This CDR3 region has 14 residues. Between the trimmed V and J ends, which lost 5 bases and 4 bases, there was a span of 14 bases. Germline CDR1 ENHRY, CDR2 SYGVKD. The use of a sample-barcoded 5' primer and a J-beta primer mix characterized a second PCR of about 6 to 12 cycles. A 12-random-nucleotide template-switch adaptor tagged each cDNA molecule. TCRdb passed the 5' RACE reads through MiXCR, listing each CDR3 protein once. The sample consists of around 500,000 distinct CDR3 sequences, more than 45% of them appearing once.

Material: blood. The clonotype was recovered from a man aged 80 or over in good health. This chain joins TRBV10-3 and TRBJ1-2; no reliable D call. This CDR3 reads CAISPQPEGYGYTF. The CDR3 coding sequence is TGTGCCATCAGTCCCCAGCCGGAGGGCTATGGCTACACCTTC.